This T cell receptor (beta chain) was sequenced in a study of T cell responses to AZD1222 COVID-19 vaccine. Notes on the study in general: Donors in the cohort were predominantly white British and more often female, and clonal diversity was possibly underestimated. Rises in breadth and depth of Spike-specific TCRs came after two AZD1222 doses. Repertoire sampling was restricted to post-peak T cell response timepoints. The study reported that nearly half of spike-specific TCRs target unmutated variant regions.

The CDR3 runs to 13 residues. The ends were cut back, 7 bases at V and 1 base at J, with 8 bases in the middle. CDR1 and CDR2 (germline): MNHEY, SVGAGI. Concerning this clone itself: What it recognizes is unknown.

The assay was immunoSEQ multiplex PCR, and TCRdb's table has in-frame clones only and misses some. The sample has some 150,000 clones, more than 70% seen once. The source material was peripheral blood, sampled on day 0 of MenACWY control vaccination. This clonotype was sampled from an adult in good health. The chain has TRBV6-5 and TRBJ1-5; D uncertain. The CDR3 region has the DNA TGTGCCAGCAAGGGATTCAGCAATCAGCCCCAGCATTTT. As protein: CASKGFSNQPQHF.